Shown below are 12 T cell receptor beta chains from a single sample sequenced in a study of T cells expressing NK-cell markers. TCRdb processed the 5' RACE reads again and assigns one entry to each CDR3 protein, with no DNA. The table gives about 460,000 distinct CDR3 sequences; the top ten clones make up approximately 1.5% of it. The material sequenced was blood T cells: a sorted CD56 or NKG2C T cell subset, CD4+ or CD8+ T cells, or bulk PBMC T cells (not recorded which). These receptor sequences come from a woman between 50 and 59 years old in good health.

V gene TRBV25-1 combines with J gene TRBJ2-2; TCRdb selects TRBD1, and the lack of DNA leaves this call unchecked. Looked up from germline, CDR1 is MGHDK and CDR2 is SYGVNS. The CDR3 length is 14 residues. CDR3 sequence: CASTRTPNTGELFF.

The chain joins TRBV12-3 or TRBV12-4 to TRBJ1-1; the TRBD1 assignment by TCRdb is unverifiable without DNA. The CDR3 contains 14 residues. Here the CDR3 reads CASGRAGGAWEAFF.

CDR3 amino acids: CASSYRLTSGRTNNEQFF. This chain uses TRBV5-1 with TRBJ2-1; TCRdb calls TRBD2, which cannot be checked without DNA. From germline, CDR1 is SGHRS and CDR2 YFSETQ. This CDR3 has 18 residues.

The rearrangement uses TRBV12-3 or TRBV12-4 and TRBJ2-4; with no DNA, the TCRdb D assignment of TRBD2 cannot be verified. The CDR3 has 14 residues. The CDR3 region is CASSFRTEGNIQYF.

The CDR3 region is CASSPATANSGNTIYF. The chain uses TRBV5-1 and TRBJ1-3; TCRdb outputs TRBD1, but without DNA this stays unchecked. CDR1 and CDR2 (germline): SGHRS, YFSETQ. The CDR3 sequence is 16 residues long.

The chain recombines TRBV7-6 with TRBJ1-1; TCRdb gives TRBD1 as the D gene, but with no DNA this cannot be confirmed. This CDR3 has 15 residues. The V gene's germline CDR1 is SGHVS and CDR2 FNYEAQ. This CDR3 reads CASSLEDRARTEAFF.

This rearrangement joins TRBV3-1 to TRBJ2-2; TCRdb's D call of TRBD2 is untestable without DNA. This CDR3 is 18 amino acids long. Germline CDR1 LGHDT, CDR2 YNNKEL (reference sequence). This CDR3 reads CASSRVLAALSDTGELFF.

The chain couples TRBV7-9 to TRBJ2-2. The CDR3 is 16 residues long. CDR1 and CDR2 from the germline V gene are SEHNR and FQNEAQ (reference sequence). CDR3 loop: CASSLRSPAGTGELFF. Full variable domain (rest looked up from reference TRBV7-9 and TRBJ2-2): DTGVSQNPRHKITKRGQNVTFRCDPISEHNRLYWYRQTLGQGPEFLTYFQNEAQLEKSRLLSDRFSAERPKGSFSTLEIQRTEQGDSAMYLCASSLRSPAGTGELFFGEGSRLTVL.

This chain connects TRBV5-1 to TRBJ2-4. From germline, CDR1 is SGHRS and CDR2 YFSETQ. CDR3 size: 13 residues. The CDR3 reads CASSWDRDYIQYF.

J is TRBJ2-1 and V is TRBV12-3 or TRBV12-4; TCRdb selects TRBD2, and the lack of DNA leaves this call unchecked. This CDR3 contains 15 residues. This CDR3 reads CASSLPGRVINEQFF.

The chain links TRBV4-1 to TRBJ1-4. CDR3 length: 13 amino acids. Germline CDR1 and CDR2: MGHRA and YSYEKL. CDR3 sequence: CASSQALGEKLFF.

The chain's CDR3 is CSAAEGSATRYNVEQFF. The chain links TRBV20-1 to TRBJ2-1; the TCRdb D gene call, TRBD2, has no DNA to confirm it. The length of the CDR3 is 17 residues. Germline loops: CDR1 DFQATT, CDR2 SNEGSKA (reference sequence).